This T cell receptor (beta chain) was sequenced in a study of cytomegalovirus exposure and HLA in healthy donors. This CDR3 is built from 15 residues. CDR1 and CDR2 (germline): MNHNY, SVGAGI (reference sequence). Trimming took 2 bases from V and 4 from J; bases not matched to a gene: 2. This clone showed up just a few times. The PCR made use of 60 Vbeta and 13 Jbeta primers. Method: immunoSEQ multiplex PCR; TCRdb's copy keeps in-frame clones and lacks some. The sample gives about 140,000 clones, 60% to 80% of which show up once; approximately 1.6% is in the top ten. The sequencing input was PBMCs. V usage is TRBV6-6 and J usage is TRBJ1-5, with TRBD1 identical over 10 bases. The receptor comes from a woman aged 25 to 39 in good health and CMV-seronegative. The CDR3 sequence is CASSYDRGQNQPQHF. As DNA, the CDR3 is TGTGCCAGCAGTTACGACAGGGGGCAGAATCAGCCCCAGCATTTT.